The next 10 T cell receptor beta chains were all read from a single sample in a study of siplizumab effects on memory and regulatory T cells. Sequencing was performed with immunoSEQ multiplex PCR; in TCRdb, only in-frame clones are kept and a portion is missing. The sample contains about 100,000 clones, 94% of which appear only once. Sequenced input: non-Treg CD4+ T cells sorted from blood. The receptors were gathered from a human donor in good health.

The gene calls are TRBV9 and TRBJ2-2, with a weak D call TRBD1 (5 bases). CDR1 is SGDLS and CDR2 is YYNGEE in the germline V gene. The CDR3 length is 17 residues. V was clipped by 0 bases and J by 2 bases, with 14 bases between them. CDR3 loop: CASSVDPWTSNTGELFF. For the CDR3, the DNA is TGTGCCAGCAGCGTAGATCCCTGGACATCAAACACCGGGGAGCTGTTTTTT.

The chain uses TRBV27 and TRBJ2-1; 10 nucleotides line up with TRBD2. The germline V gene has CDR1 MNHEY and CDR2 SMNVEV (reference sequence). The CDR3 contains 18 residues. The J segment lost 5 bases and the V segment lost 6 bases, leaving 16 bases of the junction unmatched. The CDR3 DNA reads TGTGCCAGCAGACCCGATGTCGTTGTTCTAGCGGGAGACAATGAGCAGTTCTTC. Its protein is CASRPDVVVLAGDNEQFF.

CDR3 nucleotides: TGTGCCAGTAGCGTCCAGGCAACGAACACTGAAGCTTTCTTT. Its protein product is CASSVQATNTEAFF. The gene calls are TRBV19 and TRBJ1-1; D unclear. Trimming pared 6 bases from V and 1 base from J, leaving 12 bases between. Germline V gene lookup returns CDR1 LNHDA and CDR2 SQIVND (reference sequence). The CDR3 has 14 amino acids.

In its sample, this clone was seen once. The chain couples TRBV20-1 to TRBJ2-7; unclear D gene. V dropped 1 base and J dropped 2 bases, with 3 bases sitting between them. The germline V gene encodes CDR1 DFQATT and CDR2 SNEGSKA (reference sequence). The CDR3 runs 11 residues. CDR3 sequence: CSARGAYEQYF. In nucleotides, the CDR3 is TGCAGTGCTAGAGGAGCCTACGAGCAGTACTTC.

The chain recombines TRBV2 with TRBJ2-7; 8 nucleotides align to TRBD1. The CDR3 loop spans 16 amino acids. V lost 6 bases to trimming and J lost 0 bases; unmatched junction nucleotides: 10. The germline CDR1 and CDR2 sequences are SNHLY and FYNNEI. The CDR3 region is CASRGATGGYSYEQYF. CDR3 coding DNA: TGTGCCAGCAGAGGGGCAACAGGGGGTTACTCCTACGAGCAGTACTTC.

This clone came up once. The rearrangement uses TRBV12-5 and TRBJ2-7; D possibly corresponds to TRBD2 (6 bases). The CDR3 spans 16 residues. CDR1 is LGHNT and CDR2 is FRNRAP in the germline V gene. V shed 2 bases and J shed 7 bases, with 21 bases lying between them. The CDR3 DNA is TGTGCTAGTGGTTTGCCCGGAACCAGGCTTCTAGCGGAGCAGTACTTC. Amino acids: CASGLPGTRLLAEQYF.

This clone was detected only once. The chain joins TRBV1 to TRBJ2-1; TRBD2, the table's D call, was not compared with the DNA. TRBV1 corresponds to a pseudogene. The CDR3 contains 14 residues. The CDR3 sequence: CTSSQRSSYNEQFF. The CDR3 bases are TGCACCAGCAGCCAGAGGAGCTCCTACAATGAGCAGTTCTTC.

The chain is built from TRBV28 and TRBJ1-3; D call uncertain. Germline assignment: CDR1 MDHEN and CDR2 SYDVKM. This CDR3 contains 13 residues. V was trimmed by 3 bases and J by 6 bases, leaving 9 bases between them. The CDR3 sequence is CASSLRQINTIYF. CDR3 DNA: TGTGCCAGCAGTTTGCGGCAGATAAACACCATATATTTT.

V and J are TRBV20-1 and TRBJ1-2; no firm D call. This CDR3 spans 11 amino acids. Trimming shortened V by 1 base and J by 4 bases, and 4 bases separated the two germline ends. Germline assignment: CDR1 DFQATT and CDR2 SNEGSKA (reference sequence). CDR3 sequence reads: CSARGTYGYTF. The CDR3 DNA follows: TGCAGTGCTAGAGGGACCTATGGCTACACCTTC.

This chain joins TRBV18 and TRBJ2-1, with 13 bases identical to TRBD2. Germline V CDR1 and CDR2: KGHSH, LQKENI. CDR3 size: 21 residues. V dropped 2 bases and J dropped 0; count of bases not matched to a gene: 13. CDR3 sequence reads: CASSPETSGRRELSSYNEQFF. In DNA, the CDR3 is TGTGCCAGCTCACCAGAGACTAGCGGGAGGCGGGAACTAAGCTCCTACAATGAGCAGTTCTTC.